These T cell receptor beta chains were read from a single sample in a study of CD8 T cells in ankylosing spondylitis. TCRdb analysed the 5' RACE reads with MiXCR anew, one entry per CDR3 protein. Among 300,000 to 400,000 distinct CDR3 sequences listed, under 25% were seen once. Sequencing was carried out using blood, either unsorted or a sorted T cell fraction (not recorded which). These receptors were obtained from a male donor with ankylosing spondylitis. CDR3s leave out the opening cysteine and the closing phenylalanine or tryptophan. Size values are once, few and many counts, or a class for expanded clones, and some rows have none.

- TRBV5-1 14 ASSLSSGSIADTQY
- TRBV12-3/TRBV12-4 12 ASSLSGGRIRAF
- TRBV5-5 10 ASSRSAIEAF
- TRBV7-3 11 ASSLMPGNTIY
few TRBV12-3/TRBV12-4 12 ASSDTGAAETQY
- TRBV20-1 9 SADKVWEQY
- TRBV28 14 ASSLRRAHGTDTQY
- TRBV3-1 12 ASSHGANGQPQH
- TRBV7-9 12 ASSLPPPSDEQY
many TRBV6-2/TRBV6-3 12 ASRPSGHTGELF
- TRBV7-9 12 ASGGVGSYNEQF
- TRBV5-6 14 ASSLPDTLFTDTQY
- TRBV5-1 12 ASSQLAGGDTQY
- TRBV5-1 13 ASSFDPGNTGELF
many TRBV29-1 9 SVEVGETQY
- TRBV11-1 17 ASRGTADFLAGTQETQY
- TRBV4-2 14 ASSPLHGEGPDTQY
- TRBV24-1 11 ASGVAGGPEQF
many TRBV5-1 14 ASSLLQGAQAGELF
few TRBV20-1 12 SASRLAGTYEQY
- TRBV29-1 9 SVSQGYGYT
- TRBV28 13 ASKWADRNTGELF
few TRBV12-3/TRBV12-4 10 ASSFRGAEQY
many TRBV2 12 ASSVTSGINEQF
few TRBV5-6 13 ASSFVGRAADTQY
few TRBV7-8 16 ASSLVGLDLSGANVLT
- TRBV7-2 14 ASSLVPPSSYNEQF
few TRBV12-3/TRBV12-4 12 ASKRARHQETQY
few TRBV15 15 ATSRGLAGGPVYEQY
- TRBV4-2 14 ASSRHAGADTGELF
- TRBV6-1 11 ASNDWSSTEAF